The TCR beta chain described here comes from a study of blood T cell repertoires in COVID-19. Study-wide background: Acute-phase and convalescent COVID-19 samples originated in the United States, Italy and Spain.

Authors' methods: Amplification with reference gene primers provided the estimates of nucleated cell counts. Assay: immunoSEQ multiplex PCR; the TCRdb copy retains only in-frame clones and omits some. V and J calls and clone size are as listed in that table; D and trimming were resolved from the DNA. The sample includes 130,000 to 150,000 clones, 89% of them seen just once. The CDR3 totals 13 residues. Germline loops: CDR1 SGHTA, CDR2 FQGTGA. For this clone: The junction departs from germline at one end; a sequencing error may be responsible.

The receptor was derived from a human donor in a cohort sampled during active COVID-19. The chain combines TRBV7-3 with TRBJ1-1; tentative D call: TRBD1 (5 bases). The specimen sequenced was peripheral blood. CDR3 sequence: CASSRQPDTRLDF. The DNA for the CDR3 is TGTGCCAGCAGCCGCCAACCGGACACTCGGCTCGACTTT.